The sample holds a few counts of the clone carrying this T cell receptor (beta chain). Expressed TCRB transcripts were sequenced because the entire RNA isolate underwent reverse transcription. Measured with immunoSEQ multiplex PCR; TCRdb has only the in-frame clones, and not every one. The sample has about 320,000 clones, around 15% seen once. These data originate in a study of beta chain features in type 1 diabetes. The CDR3 totals 12 residues. The germline V gene encodes CDR1 SGHVS and CDR2 FQNEAQ. The V gene lost 5 bases and the J gene lost 3 bases, with 5 bases spanning the gap. V gene TRBV7-8 combines with J gene TRBJ2-1; D is perhaps TRBD2 (5 bases). The clonotype comes from a man under 40 in good health. The sample taken for sequencing was central memory CD4+ T cells from blood. This CDR3 is CASSGSYNEQFF. CDR3 nucleotides: TGTGCCAGCAGCGGGAGCTACAATGAGCAGTTCTTC.